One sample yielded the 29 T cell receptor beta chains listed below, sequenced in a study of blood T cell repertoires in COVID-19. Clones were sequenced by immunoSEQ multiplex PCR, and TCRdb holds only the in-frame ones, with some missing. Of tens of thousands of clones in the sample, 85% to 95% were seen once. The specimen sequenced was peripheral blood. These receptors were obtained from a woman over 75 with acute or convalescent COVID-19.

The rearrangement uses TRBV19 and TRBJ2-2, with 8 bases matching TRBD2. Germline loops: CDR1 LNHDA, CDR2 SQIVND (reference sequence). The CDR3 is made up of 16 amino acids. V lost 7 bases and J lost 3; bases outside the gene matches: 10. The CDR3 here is CASKNSGSSDTGELFF. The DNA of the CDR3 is TGTGCCAGTAAGAACAGCGGGAGTTCGGACACCGGGGAGCTGTTTTTT.

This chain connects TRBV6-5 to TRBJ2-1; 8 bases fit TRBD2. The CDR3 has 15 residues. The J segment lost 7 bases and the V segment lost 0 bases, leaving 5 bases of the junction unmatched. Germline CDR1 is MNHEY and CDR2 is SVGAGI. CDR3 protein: CASSYSIQRGNEQFF. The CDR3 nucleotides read TGTGCCAGCAGTTACTCGATCCAGCGGGGGAATGAGCAGTTCTTC.

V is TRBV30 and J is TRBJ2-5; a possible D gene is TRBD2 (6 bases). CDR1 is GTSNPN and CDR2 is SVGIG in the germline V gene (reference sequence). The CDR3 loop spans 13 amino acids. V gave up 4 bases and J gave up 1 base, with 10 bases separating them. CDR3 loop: CAWTSGLQETQYF. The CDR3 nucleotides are TGTGCCTGGACCTCGGGACTCCAAGAGACCCAGTACTTC.

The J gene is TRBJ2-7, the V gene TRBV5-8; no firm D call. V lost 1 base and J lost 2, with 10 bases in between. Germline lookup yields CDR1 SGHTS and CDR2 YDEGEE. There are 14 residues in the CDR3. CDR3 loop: CASSLFSGTYEQYF. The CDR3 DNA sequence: TGTGCCAGCAGCTTGTTCTCAGGAACCTACGAGCAGTACTTC.

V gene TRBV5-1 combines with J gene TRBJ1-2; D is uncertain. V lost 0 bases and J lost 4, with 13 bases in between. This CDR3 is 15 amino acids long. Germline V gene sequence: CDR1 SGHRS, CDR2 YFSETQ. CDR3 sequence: CASSLANVFSYGYTF. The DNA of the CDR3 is TGCGCCAGCAGCTTGGCTAACGTCTTTTCCTATGGCTACACCTTC.

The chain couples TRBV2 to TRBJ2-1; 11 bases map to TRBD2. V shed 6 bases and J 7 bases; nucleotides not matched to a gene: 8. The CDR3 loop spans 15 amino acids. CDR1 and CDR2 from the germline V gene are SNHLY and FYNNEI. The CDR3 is CASRSRGLAVNEQFF. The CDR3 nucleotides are TGTGCCAGCAGGTCGCGGGGACTAGCGGTAAATGAGCAGTTCTTC.

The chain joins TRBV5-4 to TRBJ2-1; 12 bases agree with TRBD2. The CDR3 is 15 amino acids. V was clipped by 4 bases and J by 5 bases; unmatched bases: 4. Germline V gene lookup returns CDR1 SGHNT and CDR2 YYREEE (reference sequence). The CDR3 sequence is CASSPRTSGDNEQFF. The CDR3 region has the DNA TGTGCCAGCAGCCCAAGGACTAGCGGGGACAATGAGCAGTTCTTC.

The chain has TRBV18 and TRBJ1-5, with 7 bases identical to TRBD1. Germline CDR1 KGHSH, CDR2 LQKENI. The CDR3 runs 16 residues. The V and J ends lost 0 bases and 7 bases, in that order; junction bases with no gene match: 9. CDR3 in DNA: TGTGCCAGCTCACCACCTAGCCCAGGGGGTGGACAGCCCCAGCATTTT. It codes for CASSPPSPGGGQPQHF. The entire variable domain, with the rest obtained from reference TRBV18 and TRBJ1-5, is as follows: NAGVMQNPRHLVRRRGQEARLRCSPMKGHSHVYWYRQLPEEGLKFMVYLQKENIIDESGMPKERFSAEFPKEGPSILRIQQVVRGDSAAYFCASSPPSPGGGQPQHFGDGTRLSIL.

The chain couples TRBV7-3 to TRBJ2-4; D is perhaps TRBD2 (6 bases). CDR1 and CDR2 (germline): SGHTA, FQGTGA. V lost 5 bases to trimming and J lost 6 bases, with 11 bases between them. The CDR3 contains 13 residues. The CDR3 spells CASSPGGGNIQYF. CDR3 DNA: TGTGCCAGCAGCCCCGGGGGAGGAAACATTCAGTACTTC.

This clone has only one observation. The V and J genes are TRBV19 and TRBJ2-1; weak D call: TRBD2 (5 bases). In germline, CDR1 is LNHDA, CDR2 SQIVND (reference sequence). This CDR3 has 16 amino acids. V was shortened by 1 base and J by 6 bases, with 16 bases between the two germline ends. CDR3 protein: CASSIVPNTRPNEQFF. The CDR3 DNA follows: TGTGCCAGTAGTATAGTCCCTAATACTAGACCCAATGAGCAGTTCTTC.

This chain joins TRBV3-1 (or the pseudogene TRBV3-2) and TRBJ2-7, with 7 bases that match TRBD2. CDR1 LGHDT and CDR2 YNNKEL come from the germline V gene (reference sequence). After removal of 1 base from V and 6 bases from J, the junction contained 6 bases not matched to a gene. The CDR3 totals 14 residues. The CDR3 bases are TGTGCCAGCAGCCAAGGGGGAGGGGTTGGCGAGCAGTACTTC. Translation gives CASSQGGGVGEQYF.

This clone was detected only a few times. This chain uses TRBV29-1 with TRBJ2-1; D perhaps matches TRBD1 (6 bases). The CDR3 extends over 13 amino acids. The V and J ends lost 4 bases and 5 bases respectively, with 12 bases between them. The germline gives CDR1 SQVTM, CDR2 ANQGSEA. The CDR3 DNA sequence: TGCAGCGTTGTCCGGGACAATAACAATGAGCAGTTCTTC. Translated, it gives CSVVRDNNNEQFF.

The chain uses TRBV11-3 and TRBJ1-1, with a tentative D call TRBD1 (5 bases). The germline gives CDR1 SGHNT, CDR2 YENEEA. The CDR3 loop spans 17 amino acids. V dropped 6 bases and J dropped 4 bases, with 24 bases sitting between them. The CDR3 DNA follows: TGTGCCAGCAGGGAGACCCTTTGGGGCCGGGGGAGCACTGAAGCTTTCTTT. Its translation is CASRETLWGRGSTEAFF.

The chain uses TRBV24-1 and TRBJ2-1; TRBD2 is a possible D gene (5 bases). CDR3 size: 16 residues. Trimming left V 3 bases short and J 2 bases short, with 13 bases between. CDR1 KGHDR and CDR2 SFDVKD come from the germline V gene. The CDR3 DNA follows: TGTGCCACCAGTGATAGCGCTAGCCGTACCTACAATGAGCAGTTCTTC. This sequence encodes CATSDSASRTYNEQFF.

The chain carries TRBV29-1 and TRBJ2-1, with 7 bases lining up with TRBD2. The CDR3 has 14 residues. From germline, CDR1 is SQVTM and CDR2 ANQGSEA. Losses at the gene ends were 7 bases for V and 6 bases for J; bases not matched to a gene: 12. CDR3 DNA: TGCAGCGCCATCAGGAGCGGGATAGCCAATGAGCAGTTCTTC. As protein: CSAIRSGIANEQFF.

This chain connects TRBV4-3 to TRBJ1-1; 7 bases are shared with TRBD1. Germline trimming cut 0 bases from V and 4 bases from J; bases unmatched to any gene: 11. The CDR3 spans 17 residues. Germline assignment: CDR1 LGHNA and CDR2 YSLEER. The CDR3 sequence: CASSQDQTGLRGTEAFF. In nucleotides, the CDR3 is TGCGCCAGCAGCCAAGATCAGACAGGGCTTAGGGGCACTGAAGCTTTCTTT.

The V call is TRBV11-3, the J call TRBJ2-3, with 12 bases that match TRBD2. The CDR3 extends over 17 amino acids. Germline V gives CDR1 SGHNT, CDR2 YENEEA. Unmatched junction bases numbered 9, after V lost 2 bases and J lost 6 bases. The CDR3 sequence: CASSLRGLAGREDTQYF. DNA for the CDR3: TGTGCCAGCAGCTTACGCGGACTAGCGGGGCGTGAGGATACGCAGTATTTT.

CDR3 DNA: TGCGCCAGCAGCTTGGAAGGACTAGCGGGAGGTGTCAATGAGCAGTTCTTC. Protein: CASSLEGLAGGVNEQFF. The rearrangement joins TRBV5-1 to TRBJ2-1; 14 bases are a match to TRBD2. Germline CDR1 is SGHRS and CDR2 is YFSETQ. Germline trimming cut 0 bases from V and 6 bases from J; bases unmatched to any gene: 5. The CDR3 extends over 17 amino acids.

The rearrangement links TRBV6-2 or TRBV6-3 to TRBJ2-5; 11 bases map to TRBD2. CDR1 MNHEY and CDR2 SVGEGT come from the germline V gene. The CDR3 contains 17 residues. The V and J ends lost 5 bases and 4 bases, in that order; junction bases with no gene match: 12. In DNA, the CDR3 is TGTGCCAGCAGTCAGGGACTAGCGGCTCCCAGCGCAGAGACCCAGTACTTC. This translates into CASSQGLAAPSAETQYF.

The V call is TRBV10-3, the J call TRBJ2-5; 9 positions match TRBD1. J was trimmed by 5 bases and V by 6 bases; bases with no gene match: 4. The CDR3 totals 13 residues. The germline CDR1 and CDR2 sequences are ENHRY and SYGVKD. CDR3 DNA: TGTGCCATCAGGGGACAGGGAGGCGAGACCCAGTACTTC. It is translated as CAIRGQGGETQYF.

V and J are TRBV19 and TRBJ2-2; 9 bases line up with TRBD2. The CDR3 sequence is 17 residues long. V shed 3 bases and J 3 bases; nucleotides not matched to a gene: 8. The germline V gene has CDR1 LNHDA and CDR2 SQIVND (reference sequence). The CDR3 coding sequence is TGTGCCAGTAGTATTCAAGGGACTAGCCGTTACACCGGGGAGCTGTTTTTT. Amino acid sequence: CASSIQGTSRYTGELFF.

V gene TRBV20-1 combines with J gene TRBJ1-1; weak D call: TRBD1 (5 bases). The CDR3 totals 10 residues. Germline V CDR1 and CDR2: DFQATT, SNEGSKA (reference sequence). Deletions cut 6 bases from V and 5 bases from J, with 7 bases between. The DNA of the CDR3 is TGCAGTGCCGGGGGTACTGAAGCTTTCTTT. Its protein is CSAGGTEAFF.

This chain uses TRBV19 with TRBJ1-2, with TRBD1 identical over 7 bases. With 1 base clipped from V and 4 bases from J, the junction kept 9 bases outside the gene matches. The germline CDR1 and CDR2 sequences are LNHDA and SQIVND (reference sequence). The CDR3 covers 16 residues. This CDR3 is CASSIVTGAPGYGYTF. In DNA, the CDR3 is TGTGCCAGTAGTATAGTAACAGGGGCACCTGGCTATGGCTACACCTTC.

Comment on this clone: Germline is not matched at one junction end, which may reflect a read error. The CDR3 here is CSASSGGGSGPSHEQYF. CDR3 sequence (DNA): TGCAGTGCTAGTAGTGGGGGGGGTAGCGGACCCTCCCACGAGCAGTACTTC. This chain connects TRBV20-1 to TRBJ2-7, with 7 bases fitting TRBD2. This CDR3 spans 17 amino acids. From germline, CDR1 is DFQATT and CDR2 SNEGSKA (reference sequence).

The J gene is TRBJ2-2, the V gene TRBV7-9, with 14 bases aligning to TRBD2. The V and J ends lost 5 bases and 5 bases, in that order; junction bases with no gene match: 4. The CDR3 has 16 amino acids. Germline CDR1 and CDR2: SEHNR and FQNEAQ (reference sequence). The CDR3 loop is CASSPGTSGGTGELFF. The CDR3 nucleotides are TGTGCCAGCAGCCCCGGGACTAGCGGGGGAACCGGGGAGCTGTTTTTT.

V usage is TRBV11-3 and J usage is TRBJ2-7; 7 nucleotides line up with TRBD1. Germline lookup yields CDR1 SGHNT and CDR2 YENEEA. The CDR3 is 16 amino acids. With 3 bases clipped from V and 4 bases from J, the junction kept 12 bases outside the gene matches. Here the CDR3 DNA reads TGTGCCAGCAGCTTCGCAGGGACAGCAAGGCCATACGAGCAGTACTTC. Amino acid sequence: CASSFAGTARPYEQYF.

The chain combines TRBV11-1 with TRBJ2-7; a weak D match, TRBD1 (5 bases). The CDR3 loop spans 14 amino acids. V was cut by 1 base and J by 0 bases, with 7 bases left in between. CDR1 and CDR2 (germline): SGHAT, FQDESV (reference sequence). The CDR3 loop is CASSLVQGSYEQYF. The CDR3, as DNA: TGTGCCAGCAGCTTAGTCCAGGGCTCCTACGAGCAGTACTTC.

The CDR3 reads CASSLVERGGTGELFF. CDR3 coding DNA: TGCGCCAGCAGCTTGGTGGAGCGGGGTGGCACCGGGGAGCTGTTTTTT. The chain recombines TRBV5-1 with TRBJ2-2; 7 bases map to TRBD2. The CDR3 sequence is 16 residues long. With V trimmed by 0 bases and J by 4 bases, 6 bases remained unmatched. The germline gives CDR1 SGHRS, CDR2 YFSETQ. The full variable domain, completed using reference TRBV5-1 and TRBJ2-2, is KAGVTQTPRYLIKTRGQQVTLSCSPISGHRSVSWYQQTPGQGLQFLFEYFSETQRNKGNFPGRFSGRQFSNSRSEMNVSTLELGDSALYLCASSLVERGGTGELFFGEGSRLTVL.

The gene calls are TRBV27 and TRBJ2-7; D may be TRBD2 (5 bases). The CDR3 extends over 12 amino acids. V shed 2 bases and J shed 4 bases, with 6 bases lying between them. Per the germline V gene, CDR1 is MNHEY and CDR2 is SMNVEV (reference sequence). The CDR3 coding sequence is TGTGCCAGCAGTTTAACGGGGTACGAGCAGTACTTC. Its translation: CASSLTGYEQYF.